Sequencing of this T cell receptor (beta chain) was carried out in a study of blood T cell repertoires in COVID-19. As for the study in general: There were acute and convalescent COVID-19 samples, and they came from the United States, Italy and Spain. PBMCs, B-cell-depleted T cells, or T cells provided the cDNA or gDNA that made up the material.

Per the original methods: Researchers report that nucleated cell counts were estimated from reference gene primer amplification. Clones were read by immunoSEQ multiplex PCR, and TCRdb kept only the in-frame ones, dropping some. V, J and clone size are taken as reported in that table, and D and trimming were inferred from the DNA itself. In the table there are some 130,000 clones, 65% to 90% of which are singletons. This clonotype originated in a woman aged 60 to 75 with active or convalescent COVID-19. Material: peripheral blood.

CDR3 loop: CASSLGRSKTQYF. CDR3 bases: TGTGCCAGCAGCTTGGGCCGGTCTAAGACCCAGTACTTC. The V call is TRBV11-2, the J call TRBJ2-5; the D is unclear. CDR1 is SGHAT, CDR2 FQNNGV, per germline. V shed 3 bases and J shed 6 bases, with 11 bases lying between them. CDR3 length: 13 amino acids.